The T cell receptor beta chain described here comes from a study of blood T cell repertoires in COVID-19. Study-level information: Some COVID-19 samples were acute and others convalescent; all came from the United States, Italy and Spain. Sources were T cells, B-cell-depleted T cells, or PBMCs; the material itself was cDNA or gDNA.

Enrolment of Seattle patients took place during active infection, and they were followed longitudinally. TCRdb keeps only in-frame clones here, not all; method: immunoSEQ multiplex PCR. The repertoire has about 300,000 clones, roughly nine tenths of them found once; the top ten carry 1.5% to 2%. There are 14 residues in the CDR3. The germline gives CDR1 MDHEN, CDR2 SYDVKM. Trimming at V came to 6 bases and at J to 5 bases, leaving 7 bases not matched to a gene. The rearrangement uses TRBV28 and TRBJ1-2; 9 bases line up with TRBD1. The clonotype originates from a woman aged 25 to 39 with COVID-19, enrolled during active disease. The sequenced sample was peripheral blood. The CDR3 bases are TGTGCCAGCAGCCGGACCGGGACAGGGTATGGCTACACCTTC. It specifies CASSRTGTGYGYTF.